Following are 24 T cell receptor beta chains from one sample sequenced in a study of T cell responses to AZD1222 COVID-19 vaccine. This table comes from immunoSEQ multiplex PCR, and its TCRdb copy is limited to in-frame clones, with some not included. The profile shows about 37,000 clones, 80% to 90% of them singletons. The specimen comprised peripheral blood, sampled 28 days after the second AZD1222 dose. These receptor sequences come from an adult who received the AZD1222 COVID-19 vaccine.

The chain combines TRBV18 with TRBJ1-5, with 7 bases identical to TRBD1. In germline, CDR1 is KGHSH, CDR2 LQKENI. The CDR3 is 17 amino acids. With 6 bases clipped from V and 3 bases from J, the junction kept 14 bases outside the gene matches. CDR3 coding DNA: TGTGCCAGCTCCCCCGGCGGGCCGGGACAGTCCAATCAGCCCCAGCATTTT. This codes for CASSPGGPGQSNQPQHF. The full variable domain, its missing parts supplied by reference TRBV18 and TRBJ1-5, is NAGVMQNPRHLVRRRGQEARLRCSPMKGHSHVYWYRQLPEEGLKFMVYLQKENIIDESGMPKERFSAEFPKEGPSILRIQQVVRGDSAAYFCASSPGGPGQSNQPQHFGDGTRLSIL.

This chain connects TRBV4-1 to TRBJ1-3, with unresolved D. The CDR3 sequence is 16 residues long. Germline V gene data show CDR1 as MGHRA and CDR2 as YSYEKL. Trimming removed 0 bases at V and 0 bases at J, with 9 bases between. The CDR3 DNA reads as TGCGCCAGCAGCCAAGACGCGGCTACCTCTGGAAACACCATATATTTT. It encodes CASSQDAATSGNTIYF.

The rearrangement uses TRBV19 and TRBJ1-2; the D gene is possibly TRBD1 (5 bases). This CDR3 comprises 14 residues. Germline V CDR1 and CDR2: LNHDA, SQIVND (reference sequence). Deletions cut 1 base from V and 9 bases from J, with 15 bases between. The CDR3 DNA reads as TGTGCCAGTAGTATAGGAGGGGAGAGTGGGAGCTACACCTTC. It translates to CASSIGGESGSYTF. The complete variable domain, with remaining parts taken from reference TRBV19 and TRBJ1-2, reads DGGITQSPKYLFRKEGQNVTLSCEQNLNHDAMYWYRQDPGQGLRLIYYSQIVNDFQKGDIAEGYSVSREKKESFPLTVTSAQKNPTAFYLCASSIGGESGSYTFGSGTRLTVV.

V and J are TRBV4-1 and TRBJ1-6; D might be TRBD1 (5 bases). Deletions cut 4 bases from V and 6 bases from J, with 19 bases between. Germline V gene data show CDR1 as MGHRA and CDR2 as YSYEKL. The CDR3 runs to 17 residues. The CDR3 sequence is CASSPGRPVRINSPLHF. CDR3 sequence (DNA): TGCGCCAGCAGCCCGGGGCGGCCCGTGCGTATTAATTCACCCCTCCACTTT.

In this sample, this clone turned up a few times. The chain has TRBV7-2 and TRBJ1-3; no definite D call. The CDR3 is 14 amino acids. CDR1 is SGHTA and CDR2 is FQGNSA in the germline V gene. The V end lost 1 base, the J end lost 2 bases, and 6 bases lay between the germline ends. In nucleotides, the CDR3 is TGTGCCAGCAGCTTAGGTGATACTGGAAACACCATATATTTT. Amino acids: CASSLGDTGNTIYF.

The genes are TRBV4-2 and TRBJ2-1; 12 nucleotides align to TRBD2. There are 18 residues in the CDR3. The germline V gene has CDR1 LGHNA and CDR2 YNFKEQ. J gave up 4 bases and V 1 base, and 8 bases lay outside the gene matches. CDR3 sequence: CASSQVASGRALYNEQFF. CDR3 nucleotides: TGTGCCAGCAGCCAAGTGGCTAGCGGGAGGGCATTGTACAATGAGCAGTTCTTC.

The rearrangement joins TRBV6-6 to TRBJ1-5; 8 nucleotides align to TRBD1. Unmatched junction bases numbered 4, after V lost 8 bases and J lost 1 base. The CDR3 is 14 amino acids. Germline assignment: CDR1 MNHNY and CDR2 SVGAGI (reference sequence). CDR3 amino acids: CASRQGTSNQPQHF. The CDR3 nucleotides are TGTGCCAGCCGACAGGGGACAAGCAATCAGCCCCAGCATTTT.

The chain recombines TRBV5-6 with TRBJ2-2; D call uncertain. The germline gives CDR1 SGHDT, CDR2 YYEEEE. The V and J ends lost 3 bases and 3 bases respectively, with 9 bases between them. This CDR3 region has 14 residues. This chain's CDR3 is CASSSYTYTGELFF. The CDR3 region has the DNA TGTGCCAGCAGCTCCTACACCTACACCGGGGAGCTGTTTTTT.

This chain joins TRBV3-1 (or the pseudogene TRBV3-2) and TRBJ2-2; 7 bases match TRBD1. The CDR3 consists of 16 residues. The junction had 5 bases not matched to a gene; V was cut back by 4 bases and J by 0 bases. Germline CDR1 reads LGHDT; CDR2 reads YNNKEL (reference sequence). CDR3 bases: TGTGCCAGCAGCCCGGGACAGCTCACGAACACCGGGGAGCTGTTTTTT. Its protein is CASSPGQLTNTGELFF.

The V and J genes are TRBV11-2 and TRBJ2-7; TRBD1 aligns across 8 bases. The germline gives CDR1 SGHAT, CDR2 FQNNGV. CDR3 size: 14 residues. V shed 5 bases, J shed 3 bases, and the junction held 6 bases outside the gene matches. CDR3 bases: TGTGCCAGCAGCCACAGGGGGGATAACTACGAGCAGTACTTC. This sequence encodes CASSHRGDNYEQYF.

The CDR3 region is CASRSQGRANTEAFF. As DNA, the CDR3 is TGTGCCAGCAGATCACAGGGTCGAGCGAACACTGAAGCTTTCTTT. The rearrangement links TRBV6-4 to TRBJ1-1; D perhaps matches TRBD1 (6 bases). The germline CDR1 and CDR2 sequences are MRHNA and SNTAGT. V was clipped by 6 bases and J by 1 base, with 15 bases between them. CDR3 size: 15 residues.

This clone occurred once. The V call is TRBV29-1, the J call TRBJ1-1; possible D gene TRBD1, 6 bases. The CDR3 consists of 13 residues. Per germline, CDR1 SQVTM and CDR2 ANQGSEA. V was clipped by 6 bases and J by 6 bases, with 17 bases between them. CDR3 amino acids: CSVGVSGAPEAFF. CDR3 coding DNA: TGCAGCGTGGGAGTTTCAGGGGCACCTGAAGCTTTCTTT.

This chain links TRBV5-6 with TRBJ1-2, with D unclear. Germline lookup yields CDR1 SGHDT and CDR2 YYEEEE. V shed 0 bases and J shed 3 bases, with 0 bases lying between them. This CDR3 is 11 amino acids long. CDR3 sequence: CASSLDYGYTF. CDR3 DNA sequence: TGTGCCAGCAGCTTGGACTATGGCTACACCTTC.

The chain joins TRBV5-1 to TRBJ1-2; D not certain. This CDR3 spans 13 amino acids. V was cut by 2 bases and J by 4 bases, with 9 bases left in between. Germline lookup yields CDR1 SGHRS and CDR2 YFSETQ. This CDR3 reads CASSFGEVYGYTF. CDR3 nucleotides: TGCGCCAGCAGCTTCGGGGAAGTCTATGGCTACACCTTC.

The chain combines TRBV19 with TRBJ1-1, with D unclear. V shed 5 bases and J shed 4 bases, with 14 bases lying between them. The germline CDR1 and CDR2 sequences are LNHDA and SQIVND (reference sequence). The CDR3 covers 14 residues. CDR3 in DNA: TGTGCCAGTAGTGGAGGGCCCCATGGCACTGAAGCTTTCTTT. It translates to CASSGGPHGTEAFF.

This clone is a singleton in its sample. The chain links TRBV10-3 to TRBJ1-5; 8 nucleotides align to TRBD1. The CDR3 consists of 13 residues. Looked up from germline, CDR1 is ENHRY and CDR2 is SYGVKD. J gave up 8 bases and V 3 bases, and 3 bases lay outside the gene matches. This CDR3 is CAISETGGEPQHF. The CDR3 coding sequence is TGTGCCATCAGTGAAACAGGGGGAGAGCCCCAGCATTTT.

The chain joins TRBV30 to TRBJ2-3; D ambiguous. CDR1 GTSNPN and CDR2 SVGIG come from the germline V gene (reference sequence). The V end lost 0 bases, the J end lost 3 bases, and 4 bases lay between the germline ends. This CDR3 has 12 residues. In nucleotides, the CDR3 is TGTGCCTGGAGTGTGGGAACAGATACGCAGTATTTT. Amino acids: CAWSVGTDTQYF.

The chain recombines TRBV5-6 with TRBJ2-6; D is unresolved. V lost 1 base to trimming and J lost 2 bases, with 7 bases between them. The CDR3 has 15 amino acids. Per the germline V gene, CDR1 is SGHDT and CDR2 is YYEEEE. CDR3 sequence: CASSLRGTGANVLTF. The CDR3 DNA follows: TGTGCCAGCAGCTTGCGAGGAACTGGGGCCAACGTCCTGACTTTC. Based on the CDR3 plus reference TRBV5-6 and TRBJ2-6, the full variable domain is DAGVTQSPTHLIKTRGQQVTLRCSPKSGHDTVSWYQQALGQGPQFIFQYYEEEERQRGNFPDRFSGHQFPNYSSELNVNALLLGDSALYLCASSLRGTGANVLTFGAGSRLTVL.

This clone was picked up a small number of times. The rearrangement joins TRBV7-2 to TRBJ2-1; D may be TRBD2 (6 bases). Germline CDR1 reads SGHTA; CDR2 reads FQGNSA. This CDR3 has 18 amino acids. Trimming took 4 bases from V and 1 from J, leaving 20 bases between them. CDR3 coding DNA: TGTGCCAGCAGCTCCACTCTTGCGGGACCCCTTTCCTACAATGAGCAGTTCTTC. Its protein product is CASSSTLAGPLSYNEQFF.

The rearrangement joins TRBV13 to TRBJ2-7, with D possibly being TRBD1 (6 bases). This CDR3 region has 14 residues. Germline CDR1 PRHDT, CDR2 FYEKMQ (reference sequence). Deletions cut 4 bases from V and 2 bases from J, with 12 bases between. CDR3 protein: CASSSTQGTYEQYF. In DNA, the CDR3 is TGTGCCAGCAGCTCAACGCAGGGGACCTACGAGCAGTACTTC.

The J gene is TRBJ2-1, the V gene TRBV4-2, with 9 bases identical to TRBD2. Unmatched junction bases numbered 3, after V lost 0 bases and J lost 9 bases. The germline V gene encodes CDR1 LGHNA and CDR2 YNFKEQ. The CDR3 is 14 amino acids. In DNA form, the CDR3 reads TGTGCCAGCAGCCAAGAGGGGACTAGCCGTGAGCAGTTCTTC. It is translated as CASSQEGTSREQFF.

The chain uses TRBV2 and TRBJ1-4; no reliable D call. The CDR3 runs 14 residues. Trimming took off 3 bases at V and 4 bases at J, with 9 bases between the two ends. Germline V gene lookup returns CDR1 SNHLY and CDR2 FYNNEI. The CDR3 nucleotides are TGTGCCAGCAGTGATGGGAGGTTTAATGAAAAACTGTTTTTT. Translating gives CASSDGRFNEKLFF.

The chain joins TRBV6-1 to TRBJ2-3, with 8 nucleotides matching TRBD1. J was trimmed by 0 bases and V by 4 bases; bases with no gene match: 6. CDR1 and CDR2 from the germline V gene are MNHNS and SASEGT. This CDR3 region has 16 residues. CDR3 nucleotides: TGTGCCAGCAGTGCCAGGGGGCCTCTGAGCACAGATACGCAGTATTTT. Protein product: CASSARGPLSTDTQYF.

The chain is built from TRBV5-1 and TRBJ2-7, with D possibly matching TRBD2 (6 bases). There are 14 residues in the CDR3. Per the germline V gene, CDR1 is SGHRS and CDR2 is YFSETQ. Trimming left V 2 bases short and J 7 bases short, with 16 bases between. The CDR3 sequence is CASSLTPSGREQYF. DNA of the CDR3: TGCGCCAGCAGCTTAACCCCGAGTGGGAGGGAGCAGTACTTC.